This T cell receptor beta chain derives from a study of Ad26.COV2.S vaccination and SARS-CoV-2 variants. In the study overall: Ad26.COV2.S was injected intramuscularly once or twice, 56 days apart. Points from the study as a whole: Spike-specific CD8+ and CD4+ T cell responses reportedly showed substantial breadth after vaccination. Similar non-spike TCR breadth was observed in recipients of vaccine and of placebo.

Notes on this clone: No antigen is known for it.

The treatment denotes: roughly 19 received Ad26.COV2.S at low or high dose, single or two shots; about five received placebo; per-sample allocation not given. Vaccine and placebo recipients were sampled on day 63 after the first injection. TCRdb's table, derived via immunoSEQ multiplex PCR, lists solely in-frame clones and lacks some. The data contain roughly 390,000 clones, approximately 86% of them singletons. Trimming at V came to 5 bases and at J to 7 bases, leaving 7 bases not matched to a gene. The CDR3 has 15 amino acids. Germline CDR1 reads KGHSH; CDR2 reads LQKENI. This clonotype was obtained from a person aged 18-60 years who received the Ad26.COV2.S COVID-19 vaccine or a placebo. The sample here was peripheral blood, taken in a trial of Ad26.COV2.S vaccine versus placebo. This chain joins TRBV18 and TRBJ2-1; 11 positions agree with TRBD2. In DNA, the CDR3 is TGTGCCAGCTCATTACTAGCGGGGGCCGGAAATGAGCAGTTCTTC. This encodes CASSLLAGAGNEQFF.